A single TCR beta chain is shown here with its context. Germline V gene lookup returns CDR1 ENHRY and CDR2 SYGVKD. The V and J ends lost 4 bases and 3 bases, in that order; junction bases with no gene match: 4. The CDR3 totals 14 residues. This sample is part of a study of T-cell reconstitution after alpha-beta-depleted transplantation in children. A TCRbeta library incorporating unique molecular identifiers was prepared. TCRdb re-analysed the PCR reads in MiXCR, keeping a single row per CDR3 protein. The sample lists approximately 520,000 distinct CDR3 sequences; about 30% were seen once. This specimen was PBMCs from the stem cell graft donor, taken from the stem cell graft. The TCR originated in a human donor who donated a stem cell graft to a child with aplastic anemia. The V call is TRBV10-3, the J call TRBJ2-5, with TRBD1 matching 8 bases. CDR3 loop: CAISGTGWKETQYF. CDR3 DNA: TGTGCCATCAGTGGGACAGGGTGGAAAGAGACCCAGTACTTC.